Detailed here is one T cell receptor (beta chain). The antigen this receptor binds is unknown. No base qualities exist here, and no much larger clone lies one base off it. This specimen belongs to a study of cytomegalovirus exposure and HLA in healthy donors (dated by TCRdb to about 2017). General notes on the study: An earlier analysis of 587 of the donors reported approximately 270 Gb of sequence data and 100 million to 140 million unique TCR beta sequences from around 200 million T cells. Roughly 300 gigabases of sequencing data and tens of millions of unique TCR sequences were included in an early release covering around 600 HLA-typed donors. Of the approximately 400 genotyped donors, around 81% fell in the genetic ancestry cluster associated with self-reported Caucasian donors. The study aimed to test whether signatures of past pathogen exposure could be identified by cataloging public T cell receptors. Using immunosequencing, the study profiled T cell repertoires from roughly 650 subjects and related those repertoires to cytomegalovirus serostatus. Besides the first cohort of 500 to 700 subjects, a separate validation cohort made up of 120 different subjects was used. High-throughput TCR immunosequencing, statistical association of individual TCRs with disease status, and machine learning were combined to predict cytomegalovirus infection status. In a later analysis, previously published TCR beta repertoires from about 640 donors were re-analyzed and high-resolution HLA genotyping was added so that TCR occurrence patterns could be studied. The later analysis used no new phenotypic data to find candidate immune exposures, relying instead on TCR beta sequences and their occurrence across donors. An earlier analysis of several hundred of the donors applied high-throughput TCR beta sequencing to assess whether each TCR beta V gene segment acted as functional or pseudogenic. Donor age, sex, ethnicity and CMV serostatus were compiled alongside the repertoire data. A later genetic analysis took genome-wide SNP genotypes for about 55% of the 666 donors and used that subset as a discovery cohort. Every repertoire in the discovery cohort had been generated on one and the same sequencing platform. HLA typing covered class I and class II loci at four-digit resolution. Typing coverage differed by locus: A, B, C, DRB1 and DQB1 were typed in roughly 620-630 donors, DQA1 in about 500, DPA1 in nearly 610, and DPB1 in 472. Four to six DR-DQ haplotypes were handled as single units for association and clustering because linkage in the cohort was strong. On average, roughly 240,000 unique TCR beta nucleotide sequences were sequenced per donor among 300 to 500 genotyped donors of the cohort, with roughly 18% of those sequences being non-productive.

Findings and caveats that apply to the study as a whole: Immune exposure information for the cohort was limited to CMV serostatus. Some IMGT-functional V segments, including TRBV6-2 and TRBV6-3, could not be distinguished by the 87-base-pair reads and were therefore excluded. Cytomegalovirus status was reported to be diagnosed by the classifier with high specificity and sensitivity in both the original and validation cohorts. The presence/absence analyses assumed that sequencing depth was roughly uniform across donors, and that assumption may not be true. Correlated functional status among segregating V segments might be attributable to linkage disequilibrium, but an unknown experimental factor could not be ruled out. According to a later analysis, TCR association rates differed among HLA loci, with DRB1 alleles showing the most associated TCRs and HLA-C alleles showing the fewest. When HLA alleles, especially DR and DQ, strongly co-occurred, TCR associations were difficult to assign to individual alleles. A cluster of highly shared sequence variants was judged likely to be a technical artifact of the sequencing pipeline. In an earlier analysis of about 600 of the donors, most TCR beta V segments appeared in productive rearrangements about 87% or about 30% of the time, broadly matching IMGT annotations. Several of the top co-occurrence clusters appeared to be linked to parvovirus B19, influenza, CMV and Epstein-Barr virus, according to a later analysis. Specific HLA alleles were associated with 15,000 to 20,000 TCR beta sequences at a false discovery rate of 0.05 in a later analysis. Because counts were too low, about 15 rarely observed V segments, including chromosome 9 orphons, were left out of the earlier analysis of roughly 600 of the donors. Compared with equally common non-associated chains, HLA-associated TCR beta chains in a later analysis were more clonally expanded and had lower generation probabilities. Most TCR sequences were observed very rarely across donors, whereas some public TCRs were present in many individuals. Most CMV-associated TCR beta chains appeared to be HLA-restricted in a later analysis, and the HLA associations seemed to be driven largely by CMV exposure. V-gene and J-gene trimming of TCR beta chains was associated with a missense DCLRE1C variant in a later genetic analysis, and the association was replicated in an independent cohort. The study listed 150 to 200 TCR beta chains as associated with cytomegalovirus. Compared with the approximately 670-donor mean, donors in an Asian-associated ancestry cluster had fewer N-insertions in productive TCRs, according to a later genetic analysis. In vitro tests confirmed that a few of the cytomegalovirus-associated TCR beta chains recognize cytomegalovirus antigens. A further reported finding was that TCR beta sequences accurately predicted the HLA-A and HLA-B alleles for most subjects in the first cohort. It was suggested by the authors that the approach could potentially be generalized to other disease states and immunological phenotypes. Because HLA typing was missing for some donors at each locus, association tests included only the typed subset. Only TCR beta chains were sequenced in this cohort, and the absence of alpha or paired-chain data limited detectable features.

Library preparation was by the immunoSEQ multiplex PCR assay. For the multiplex PCR, a mixture combining 60 forward primers for TCR Vbeta segments and 13 reverse primers for TCR Jbeta segments was used. The CDR3 region of rearranged TCR beta genes was amplified from genomic DNA by a multiplex PCR assay. The Illumina HiSeq System was used to sequence the amplified TCR beta libraries as 87-base-pair reads. From the authors' description of their analysis: In a later analysis, around 80 million unique TCR beta chains were counted across the 690 or so repertoires, and some 10 million of these chains were shared by at least two donors. A nearest-neighbor algorithm error-corrected the raw reads and collapsed the reads into unique sequences, merging closely related sequences to remove PCR and sequencing errors. V, D and J gene segments were assigned by aligning CDR3 sequences to IMGT reference sequences. For a sequence to be retained, a match of at least six nucleotides to both a V gene segment and a J gene segment was required. Rearrangements were classified as productive when the CDR3 lacked stop codons and remained in frame with V and J, and all other rearrangements were classified as non-productive. CDR3 was defined according to IMGT convention as the region running from the second conserved V-encoded cysteine to the conserved J-encoded phenylalanine. Sequences without an unambiguous match to a single V gene segment were excluded from the earlier analysis of several hundred of the donors. An earlier analysis of several hundred of the donors classified V segments as functional when productive rearrangements were above 56.7% and as segregating when the standard deviation between donors was above 5%. A statistical classification framework was built for diagnosing cytomegalovirus status from the catalog of TCR beta chain sequences. A later analysis assigned V and J genes by comparing TCR nucleotide sequences with IMGT/GENE-DB human TR gene sequences. In a later analysis, CDR3 sequences and most-parsimonious VDJ recombination scenarios were assigned using the TCRdist pipeline. In a later analysis, every TCR beta chain was defined by the combination of its CDR3 amino acid sequence and its V-gene family, and reads without a unique V-gene family were dropped. In a later analysis, approximately 640 highly shared, low-generation-probability nucleotide sequences were removed to address suspected cross-contamination and a sequencing artifact. For each public chain, a later analysis derived a clonal expansion index from normalized ranks of inferred template counts within each repertoire. In a later analysis, generation probabilities were computed using a VDJ recombination model fitted to out-of-frame rearrangements, and the results were checked against IGoR. A later analysis scored TCR-TCR, TCR-HLA and TCR-CMV co-occurrence with hypergeometric tests, applying a repertoire-size bias correction to TCR pairs. False discovery rates were estimated in a later analysis by permuting HLA or CMV assignments 20 times. In a later analysis, co-occurring TCRs were grouped using DBSCAN, with TCRdist sequence similarity added in when clustering inside HLA-allele-positive subsets. For co-occurrence clustering, repertoires with fewer than 30,000 or more than 120,000 public chains were excluded, along with roughly 5 repertoires with anomalous nucleotide sharing. What TCRdb holds here is the immuneACCESS table cut down to in-frame rearrangements. Part of the clones is not present; checked against another copy, under half of the missing clones reflect an unresolved V gene, and the others are unexplained. V, J and clone size reflect that table, while D and trimming were determined from the DNA. The sample table records 85,000 to 100,000 clones; roughly 78% of these occur just once. The top ten hold 0.6% to 0.95% of the sample.

V is pared back by 0 bases and J by 2 bases, with 6 bases lying between the germline termini. In the germline V gene, CDR1 corresponds to SGDLS and CDR2 to YYNGEE. There are 14 amino acids in the CDR3, from cysteine to phenylalanine inclusive. CDR3 DNA only is kept here, 42 bases in frame from base 1. The cohort comprised several hundred healthy bone marrow donors. Cohort members were all nominally healthy when sampled, although unrecorded immune exposures were likely present. The donor was CMV seronegative and was included in the group of hundreds of seronegative cohort members. Every donor gave a peripheral blood sample, and the peripheral blood mononuclear cells from that sample were used for TCR beta sequencing. The Qiagen DNeasy Blood Extraction Kit was used to extract genomic DNA from the blood cell samples.

The sequenced material came from PBMCs. The TCR comes from a woman aged 60-75 years in good health and CMV-seronegative. This receptor chain uses TRBV9 and TRBJ2-1; the best D guess is TRBD1, with 5 bases matching. The CDR3 is CASSVVDTYNEQFF. The DNA sequence is given as TGTGCCAGCAGCGTAGTGGACACCTACAATGAGCAGTTCTTC. Outside the CDR3, residues come from the reference TRBV9 and TRBJ2-1 proteins, so the full variable domain is: DSGVTQTPKHLITATGQRVTLRCSPRSGDLSVYWYQQSLDQGLQFLIQYYNGEERAKGNILERFSAQQFPDLHSELNLSSLELGDSALYFCASSVVDTYNEQFFGPGTRLTVL.